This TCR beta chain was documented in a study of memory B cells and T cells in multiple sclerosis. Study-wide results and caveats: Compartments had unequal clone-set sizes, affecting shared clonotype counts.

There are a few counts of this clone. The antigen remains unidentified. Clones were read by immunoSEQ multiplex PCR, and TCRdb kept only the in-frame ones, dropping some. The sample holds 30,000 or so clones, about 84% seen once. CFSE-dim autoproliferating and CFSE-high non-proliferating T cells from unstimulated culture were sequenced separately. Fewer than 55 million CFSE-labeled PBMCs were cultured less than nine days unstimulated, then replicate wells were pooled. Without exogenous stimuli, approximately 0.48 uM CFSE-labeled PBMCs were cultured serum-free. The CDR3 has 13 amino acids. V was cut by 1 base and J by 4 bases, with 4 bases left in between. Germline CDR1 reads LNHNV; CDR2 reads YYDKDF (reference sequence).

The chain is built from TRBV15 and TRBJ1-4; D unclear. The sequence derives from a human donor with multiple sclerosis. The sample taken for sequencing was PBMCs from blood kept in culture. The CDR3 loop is CATSRGLNEKLFF. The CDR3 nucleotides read TGTGCCACCAGCAGAGGCCTTAATGAAAAACTGTTTTTT.